The 28 T cell receptor beta chains below were found in one sample sequenced in a study of T cell repertoires in cytomegalovirus infection. TCRdb independently ran MiXCR on the reads; one entry per CDR3 protein. The sample shows 600,000 to 800,000 distinct CDR3 sequences, approximately 24% of them seen only once. The sequenced sample consisted of CD8+ T cells from PBMCs. These receptors all come from a human donor in good health (CMV status not recorded). Some clones in this sample may be carry-over from other donors' samples.

This chain links TRBV4-3 with TRBJ2-1, with D unresolved. The V and J ends lost 0 bases and 8 bases respectively, with 14 bases between them. This CDR3 region has 15 residues. Per germline, CDR1 LGHNA and CDR2 YSLEER. CDR3 nucleotides: TGCGCCAGCAGCCAAGATCAGTCTGGGCTCCATGAGCAGTTCTTC. It encodes CASSQDQSGLHEQFF.

In its sample, this clonotype was seen many times. V usage is TRBV7-6 and J usage is TRBJ2-1; 9 nucleotides match TRBD1. The CDR3 has 14 residues. Germline V gene lookup returns CDR1 SGHVS and CDR2 FNYEAQ. V was pared by 5 bases and J by 6 bases, with 5 bases of the junction left unmatched. The CDR3 loop is CASSPGTGINEQFF. The CDR3 DNA follows: TGTGCCAGCAGCCCCGGGACAGGGATCAATGAGCAGTTCTTC.

This clonotype has ten or more counts. The chain links TRBV11-1 to TRBJ2-1; D could derive from TRBD1 or TRBD2 (5 bases each). In germline, CDR1 is SGHAT, CDR2 FQDESV (reference sequence). The CDR3 is 14 residues long. The V and J ends lost 5 bases and 3 bases respectively, with 11 bases between them. The CDR3 is CASSRVRGYNEQFF. CDR3 bases: TGTGCCAGCAGCCGGGTGAGGGGCTACAATGAGCAGTTCTTC.

This clonotype was recorded a few times. The chain uses TRBV23-1 and TRBJ2-1; 10 bases map to TRBD1. Being an ORF, TRBV23-1 has a function that is uncertain. After removal of 0 bases from V and 6 bases from J, the junction contained 2 bases not matched to a gene. This CDR3 is 15 amino acids long. The CDR3 nucleotides are TGCGCCAGCAGTCAATCGCGGACAGGGGGCAATGAGCAGTTCTTC. Translation: CASSQSRTGGNEQFF.

This clonotype has at least ten counts. The chain employs TRBV7-6 and TRBJ2-1; a possible D gene is TRBD1 (5 bases). Germline lookup yields CDR1 SGHVS and CDR2 FNYEAQ. Deletions cut 1 base from V and 4 bases from J, with 8 bases between. This CDR3 comprises 14 residues. CDR3 residues: CASSLESGYNEQFF. CDR3 bases: TGTGCCAGCAGCTTAGAATCAGGGTACAATGAGCAGTTCTTC.

The sample holds many counts of this clonotype. This chain connects TRBV7-2 to TRBJ2-2, with 10 bases that match TRBD1. Trimming removed 3 bases from V and 5 bases from J; junction bases left unmatched: 3. This CDR3 spans 15 amino acids. From germline, CDR1 is SGHTA and CDR2 FQGNSA. CDR3 coding DNA: TGTGCCAGCAGCTTCGACAGGGGGCCTACCGGGGAGCTGTTTTTT. This gives the protein CASSFDRGPTGELFF.

This chain links TRBV28 with TRBJ1-2; D not certain. Germline CDR1 is MDHEN and CDR2 is SYDVKM. The CDR3 is 14 amino acids. V was pared by 4 bases and J by 3 bases, with 12 bases between. In nucleotides, the CDR3 is TGTGCCAGCAGTTCCCTCCTAGGATACTATGGCTACACCTTC. Translated, it gives CASSSLLGYYGYTF.

Comment on this clonotype: Since a much larger clone is just one base distant, this may be a read error. The chain uses TRBV7-2 and TRBJ2-7; D gene unclear. V lost 6 bases and J lost 2, with 17 bases in between. The CDR3 covers 15 residues. Germline loops: CDR1 SGHTA, CDR2 FQGNSA. This chain's CDR3 is CASSITRLGPYEQYF. CDR3 bases: TGTGCCAGCAGTATTACCAGACTCGGCCCCTACGAGCAGTACTTC.

At least ten counts were recorded for this clonotype. The gene calls are TRBV29-1 and TRBJ2-2; 8 bases match TRBD1. The CDR3 sequence is 15 residues long. J was trimmed by 4 bases and V by 2 bases; bases with no gene match: 6. CDR1 is SQVTM, CDR2 ANQGSEA, per germline. CDR3 in DNA: TGCAGCGTTGAAAGCGACAGGGGACGCACCGGGGAGCTGTTTTTT. Protein: CSVESDRGRTGELFF.

A remark on this clonotype: An end of the junction does not agree with germline; a read error may underlie this. The CDR3 sequence is CASSLFTRELFF. CDR3 nucleotide sequence: TGTGCCAGCAGTTTATTCACCCGGGAGCTGTTTTTT. The gene calls are TRBV12-3 or TRBV12-4 and TRBJ2-2; no clear D. The length of the CDR3 is 12 residues.

In this sample, this clonotype turned up many times. The V call is TRBV27, the J call TRBJ2-5; 7 positions agree with TRBD1. Germline V CDR1 and CDR2: MNHEY, SMNVEV (reference sequence). Trimming removed 5 bases from V and 2 bases from J; junction bases left unmatched: 8. This CDR3 comprises 15 residues. CDR3 in amino acids: CASSLHRGTQETQYF. CDR3 sequence (DNA): TGTGCCAGCAGTCTCCACAGGGGAACACAAGAGACCCAGTACTTC.

V usage is TRBV19 and J usage is TRBJ2-2; tentatively, D is TRBD2 (5 bases). The CDR3 is made up of 15 amino acids. The V gene lost 10 bases and the J gene lost 5 bases, with 20 bases spanning the gap. Germline V gene sequence: CDR1 LNHDA, CDR2 SQIVND (reference sequence). This chain's CDR3 is CATERESLRTGELFF. The DNA of the CDR3 is TGTGCCACGGAAAGGGAGTCCCTACGGACCGGGGAGCTGTTTTTT. The complete variable domain, with remaining parts taken from reference TRBV19 and TRBJ2-2, reads DGGITQSPKYLFRKEGQNVTLSCEQNLNHDAMYWYRQDPGQGLRLIYYSQIVNDFQKGDIAEGYSVSREKKESFPLTVTSAQKNPTAFYLCATERESLRTGELFFGEGSRLTVL.

This clonotype was seen repeatedly, ten times or more. The chain couples TRBV7-9 to TRBJ2-1, with 7 bases matching TRBD2. Germline trimming cut 4 bases from V and 5 bases from J; bases unmatched to any gene: 5. There are 14 residues in the CDR3. The germline CDR1 and CDR2 sequences are SEHNR and FQNEAQ (reference sequence). In nucleotides, the CDR3 is TGTGCCAGCAGCTCGGCTAGCGGTCACAATGAGCAGTTCTTC. As protein: CASSSASGHNEQFF. Variable domain in full (rest from reference TRBV7-9 and TRBJ2-1): DTGVSQNPRHKITKRGQNVTFRCDPISEHNRLYWYRQTLGQGPEFLTYFQNEAQLEKSRLLSDRFSAERPKGSFSTLEIQRTEQGDSAMYLCASSSASGHNEQFFGPGTRLTVL.

The rearrangement joins TRBV28 to TRBJ2-7; tentative D call: TRBD2 (6 bases). In germline, CDR1 is MDHEN, CDR2 SYDVKM. Trimming shortened V by 6 bases and J by 7 bases, and 16 bases separated the two germline ends. The CDR3 has 13 residues. Here the CDR3 reads CASSRAGPLEQYV. The DNA for the CDR3 is TGTGCCAGCAGCCGCGCGGGACCTTTAGAGCAGTACGTC.

The genes are TRBV7-6 and TRBJ2-7; D is ambiguous. The CDR3 has 15 residues. Deletions cut 4 bases from V and 0 bases from J, with 13 bases between. Germline CDR1 SGHVS, CDR2 FNYEAQ. Written as DNA, the CDR3 is TGTGCCAGCAGCTCGGCGTTTCTATCCTCCTACGAGCAGTACTTC. Its protein product is CASSSAFLSSYEQYF.

The V call is TRBV18, the J call TRBJ1-1; D gene ambiguous. The germline CDR1 and CDR2 sequences are KGHSH and LQKENI. The CDR3 loop spans 16 amino acids. The ends were cut back, 0 bases at V and 6 bases at J, with 17 bases in the middle. The CDR3, as DNA: TGTGCCAGCTCACCACCGCTCCGGGAGGGTAAGCCTGAAGCTTTCTTT. Translating gives CASSPPLREGKPEAFF. Based on the CDR3 plus reference TRBV18 and TRBJ1-1, the full variable domain is NAGVMQNPRHLVRRRGQEARLRCSPMKGHSHVYWYRQLPEEGLKFMVYLQKENIIDESGMPKERFSAEFPKEGPSILRIQQVVRGDSAAYFCASSPPLREGKPEAFFGQGTRLTVV.

The chain employs TRBV29-1 and TRBJ1-1; TRBD1 agrees at 9 bases. Trimming cost V 3 bases and J 8 bases; bases outside gene matches: 7. In germline, CDR1 is SQVTM, CDR2 ANQGSEA. The CDR3 spans 13 residues. CDR3 nucleotide sequence: TGCAGCGTTGACGGACAGGGGCGGATAGAAGCTTTCTTT. Translated, it gives CSVDGQGRIEAFF.

This clonotype has a count of ten or more. V is TRBV12-3 or TRBV12-4 and J is TRBJ2-1, with D possibly matching TRBD2 (5 bases). The CDR3 extends over 13 amino acids. Trimming left V 5 bases short and J 8 bases short, with 13 bases between. The chain's CDR3 is CASSPLGSYEQFF. The CDR3 DNA is TGTGCCAGCAGTCCTCTTGGGAGCTATGAGCAGTTCTTC.

This chain joins TRBV29-1 and TRBJ2-1; 9 bases are shared with TRBD2. There are 17 residues in the CDR3. Germline assignment: CDR1 SQVTM and CDR2 ANQGSEA. Trimming at V came to 4 bases and at J to 0 bases, leaving 10 bases not matched to a gene. This CDR3 is CSVAGLAGSSSYNEQFF. CDR3 in DNA: TGCAGCGTTGCGGGGCTAGCGGGGTCGAGCTCCTACAATGAGCAGTTCTTC.

The chain employs TRBV25-1 and TRBJ2-2; 9 bases fit TRBD2. The CDR3 sequence is 13 residues long. With V trimmed by 8 bases and J by 6 bases, 4 bases remained unmatched. Germline V gene lookup returns CDR1 MGHDK and CDR2 SYGVNS. In nucleotides, the CDR3 is TGTGCCAGCGGCGGGACTAGCTCCGGGGAGCTGTTTTTT. This gives the protein CASGGTSSGELFF.

In its sample, this clonotype was seen many times. The chain uses TRBV7-6 and TRBJ2-2, with a possible D match to TRBD2 (6 bases). Germline CDR1 and CDR2: SGHVS and FNYEAQ. The V end was cut by 1 base, the J end by 1 base, with 7 bases between. The CDR3 contains 15 residues. CDR3 nucleotides: TGTGCCAGCAGCTTAGGGGAGGAGAACACCGGGGAGCTGTTTTTT. Translation gives CASSLGEENTGELFF. The full variable domain, with the rest looked up from reference TRBV7-6 and TRBJ2-2, is GAGVSQSPRYKVTKRGQDVALRCDPISGHVSLYWYRQALGQGPEFLTYFNYEAQQDKSGLPNDRFSAERPEGSISTLTIQRTEQRDSAMYRCASSLGEENTGELFFGEGSRLTVL.

The sample holds many counts of this clonotype. V gene TRBV7-6 combines with J gene TRBJ2-7; D may correspond to TRBD1 or TRBD2 (5 bases each). Germline values: CDR1 SGHVS, CDR2 FNYEAQ. V shed 5 bases and J shed 3 bases, with 11 bases lying between them. The CDR3 extends over 13 amino acids. The CDR3 nucleotides are TGTGCCAGCAGCGCCGGGGCCGGCTACGAGCAGTACGTC. Its translation: CASSAGAGYEQYV.

This clonotype was seen repeatedly, ten times or more. The gene calls are TRBV7-2 and TRBJ2-3, with 9 bases identical to TRBD2. In germline, CDR1 is SGHTA, CDR2 FQGNSA. The CDR3 covers 16 residues. With V trimmed by 4 bases and J by 0 bases, 5 bases remained unmatched. CDR3 in amino acids: CASSSPRGGSTDTQYF. DNA of the CDR3: TGTGCCAGCAGCTCGCCGCGGGGGGGAAGCACAGATACGCAGTATTTT. The variable domain in full, with the rest retrieved from reference TRBV7-2 and TRBJ2-3, is GAGVSQSPSNKVTEKGKDVELRCDPISGHTALYWYRQSLGQGLEFLIYFQGNSAPDKSGLPSDRFSAERTGGSVSTLTIQRTQQEDSAVYLCASSSPRGGSTDTQYFGPGTRLTVL.

This clonotype has just a few counts. The genes are TRBV20-1 and TRBJ2-7; the D is unclear. The V gene's germline CDR1 is DFQATT and CDR2 SNEGSKA (reference sequence). Trimming left V 4 bases short and J 0 bases short, with 13 bases between. The CDR3 sequence is 14 residues long. The CDR3 DNA reads TGCAGTGCTAAGAAGGCCCAGAGCTCCTACGAGCAGTACTTC. Its translation: CSAKKAQSSYEQYF.

This clonotype was recorded a few times. The chain employs TRBV9 and TRBJ2-1; weak D call: TRBD2 (6 bases). CDR1 is SGDLS, CDR2 YYNGEE, per germline. This CDR3 comprises 17 residues. The V gene lost 2 bases and the J gene lost 2 bases, with 17 bases spanning the gap. Here the CDR3 reads CASSVYQGAGPYNEQFF. The CDR3 nucleotides are TGTGCCAGCAGCGTCTACCAAGGAGCGGGCCCCTACAATGAGCAGTTCTTC.

This clonotype was seen ten or more times. The V and J genes are TRBV7-6 and TRBJ2-1, with 12 bases lining up with TRBD2. Germline V lookup: CDR1 SGHVS, CDR2 FNYEAQ. Trimming took 3 bases from V and 10 from J; bases not matched to a gene: 10. The CDR3 loop spans 16 amino acids. The CDR3 DNA reads TGTGCCAGCAGCTTCAAATCTAGCGGGGGGGCCCCGGAGCAGTTCTTC. Its translation is CASSFKSSGGAPEQFF.

This clonotype was detected many times. The chain joins TRBV28 to TRBJ1-5; 8 bases line up with TRBD1. This CDR3 has 14 residues. Germline loops: CDR1 MDHEN, CDR2 SYDVKM. The V and J ends lost 7 bases and 5 bases, in that order; junction bases with no gene match: 7. CDR3 bases: TGTGCCAGCACTTGGGCAGGGGGCCATCAGCCCCAGCATTTT. Its protein product is CASTWAGGHQPQHF.

This clonotype appeared a few times. The gene calls are TRBV14 and TRBJ2-3; 9 nucleotides match TRBD2. The V and J ends lost 0 bases and 3 bases, in that order; junction bases with no gene match: 10. The CDR3 contains 18 residues. Germline CDR1 SGHDN, CDR2 FVKESK. CDR3 nucleotide sequence: TGTGCCAGCAGCCAAGACACCTGGCGGGGGGGCCGGACAGATACGCAGTATTTT. Translation gives CASSQDTWRGGRTDTQYF.